These 8 T cell receptor beta chains came from one sample sequenced in a study of blood T cell repertoires in COVID-19. Profiling relied on immunoSEQ multiplex PCR, and the TCRdb table lists in-frame clones only, not all of them. In the table there are approximately 260,000 clones, around 78% of which are singletons. The sequenced sample consisted of peripheral blood. The receptors were sampled from a man between 60 and 70 years old who had recovered from COVID-19.

This chain uses TRBV7-2 with TRBJ2-2, with a tentative D call TRBD2 (6 bases). The CDR3 totals 17 residues. The germline V and J ends were trimmed by 3 bases and 5 bases, with 19 bases remaining between them. The germline V gene encodes CDR1 SGHTA and CDR2 FQGNSA. The CDR3 here is CASSFTTGGWGTGELFF. The CDR3 nucleotides are TGTGCCAGCAGCTTTACCACCGGGGGTTGGGGGACCGGGGAGCTGTTTTTT.

CDR3 sequence (DNA): TGCGCCAGCAGCTTGGGTTCCGGGTCGGGCTACGAGCAGTACTTC. Residues: CASSLGSGSGYEQYF. The rearrangement joins TRBV5-1 to TRBJ2-7, with D unclear. Germline assignment: CDR1 SGHRS and CDR2 YFSETQ. The ends were cut back, 0 bases at V and 3 bases at J, with 13 bases in the middle. The CDR3 contains 15 residues.

This clone was found once. The gene calls are TRBV7-3 and TRBJ2-7; D is perhaps TRBD1 (5 bases). Trimming shortened V by 5 bases and J by 5 bases, and 7 bases separated the two germline ends. From germline, CDR1 is SGHTA and CDR2 FQGTGA. The CDR3 is made up of 11 amino acids. For the CDR3, the DNA is TGTGCCAGCAGCGACAGCCACGAGCAGTACTTC. Protein product: CASSDSHEQYF. The complete variable domain, with remaining parts taken from reference TRBV7-3 and TRBJ2-7, reads GAGVSQTPSNKVTEKGKYVELRCDPISGHTALYWYRQSLGQGPEFLIYFQGTGAADDSGLPNDRFFAVRPEGSVSTLKIQRTERGDSAVYLCASSDSHEQYFGPGTRLTVT.

The chain uses TRBV7-2 and TRBJ1-1; D remains unclear. The CDR3 runs to 13 residues. Trimming removed 3 bases from V and 0 bases from J, with 5 bases in between. CDR1 and CDR2 (germline): SGHTA, FQGNSA. The CDR3 DNA sequence: TGTGCCAGCAGCTTTATATTGAACACTGAAGCTTTCTTT. This encodes CASSFILNTEAFF.

The J gene is TRBJ2-3, the V gene TRBV4-1; possibly TRBD1 for D (5 bases). Germline V gene sequence: CDR1 MGHRA, CDR2 YSYEKL. The germline V and J ends were trimmed by 3 bases and 6 bases, with 13 bases remaining between them. There are 14 residues in the CDR3. As DNA, the CDR3 is TGCGCCAGCAGCCATCTGGGGCAGGAGGATACGCAGTATTTT. It is translated as CASSHLGQEDTQYF.

V and J are TRBV28 and TRBJ2-7, with D perhaps TRBD2 (6 bases). This CDR3 contains 15 residues. Per the germline V gene, CDR1 is MDHEN and CDR2 is SYDVKM. V dropped 8 bases and J dropped 0 bases, with 17 bases sitting between them. This CDR3 is CASVLVAGSSYEQYF. The CDR3, as DNA: TGTGCCAGCGTATTGGTGGCGGGGAGCTCCTACGAGCAGTACTTC. Full variable domain (outside the CDR3, taken from reference TRBV28 and TRBJ2-7): DVKVTQSSRYLVKRTGEKVFLECVQDMDHENMFWYRQDPGLGLRLIYFSYDVKMKEKGDIPEGYSVSREKKERFSLILESASTNQTSMYLCASVLVAGSSYEQYFGPGTRLTVT.

The chain is built from TRBV28 and TRBJ2-5; no clear D gene. This CDR3 is 13 amino acids long. The germline V gene encodes CDR1 MDHEN and CDR2 SYDVKM. The ends were cut back, 3 bases at V and 0 bases at J, with 5 bases in the middle. This chain's CDR3 is CASSFLNQETQYF. The CDR3 nucleotides are TGTGCCAGCAGTTTTCTAAACCAAGAGACCCAGTACTTC.

The J gene is TRBJ1-6, the V gene TRBV11-2; D gene uncertain. The CDR3 loop spans 15 amino acids. V lost 0 bases to trimming and J lost 5 bases, with 8 bases between them. Germline CDR1 is SGHAT and CDR2 is FQNNGV. CDR3 sequence (DNA): TGTGCCAGCAGCTTAGAGGGCAATAATAATTCACCCCTCCACTTT. Translating it yields CASSLEGNNNSPLHF.